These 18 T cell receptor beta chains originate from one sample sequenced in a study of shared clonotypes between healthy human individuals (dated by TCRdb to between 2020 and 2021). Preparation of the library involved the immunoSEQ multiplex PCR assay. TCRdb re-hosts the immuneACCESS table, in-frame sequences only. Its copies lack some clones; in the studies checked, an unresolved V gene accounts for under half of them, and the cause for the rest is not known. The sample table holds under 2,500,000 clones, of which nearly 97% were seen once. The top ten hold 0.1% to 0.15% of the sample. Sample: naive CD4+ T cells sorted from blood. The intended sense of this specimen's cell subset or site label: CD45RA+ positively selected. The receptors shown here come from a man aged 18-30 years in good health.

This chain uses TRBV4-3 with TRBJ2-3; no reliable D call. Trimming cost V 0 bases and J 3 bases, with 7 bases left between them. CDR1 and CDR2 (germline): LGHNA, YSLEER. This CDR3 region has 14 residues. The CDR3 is CASSQDPRTDTQYF. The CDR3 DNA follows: TGCGCCAGCAGCCAAGATCCCCGGACAGATACGCAGTATTTT.

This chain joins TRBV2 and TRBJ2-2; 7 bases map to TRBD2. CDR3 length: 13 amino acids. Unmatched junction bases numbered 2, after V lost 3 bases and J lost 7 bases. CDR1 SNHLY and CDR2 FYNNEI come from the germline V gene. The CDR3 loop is CASSEGGRGELFF. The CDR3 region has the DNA TGTGCCAGCAGTGAGGGAGGGCGCGGGGAGCTGTTTTTT. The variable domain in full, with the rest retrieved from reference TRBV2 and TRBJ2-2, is EPEVTQTPSHQVTQMGQEVILRCVPISNHLYFYWYRQILGQKVEFLVSFYNNEISEKSEIFDDQFSVERPDGSNFTLKIRSTKLEDSAMYFCASSEGGRGELFFGEGSRLTVL.

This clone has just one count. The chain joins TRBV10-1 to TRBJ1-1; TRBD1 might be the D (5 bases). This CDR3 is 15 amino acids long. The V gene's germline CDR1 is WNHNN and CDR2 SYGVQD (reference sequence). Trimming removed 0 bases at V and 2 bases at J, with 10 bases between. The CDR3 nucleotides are TGCGCCAGCAGTGAGTCGACGGGGCAAAACACTGAAGCTTTCTTT. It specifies CASSESTGQNTEAFF.

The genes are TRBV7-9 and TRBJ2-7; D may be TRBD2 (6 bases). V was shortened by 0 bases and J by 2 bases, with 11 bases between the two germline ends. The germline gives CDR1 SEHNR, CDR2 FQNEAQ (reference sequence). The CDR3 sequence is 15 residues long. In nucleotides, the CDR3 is TGTGCCAGCAGCTTAGCGGGTAGCGGCACCTACGAGCAGTACTTC. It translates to CASSLAGSGTYEQYF. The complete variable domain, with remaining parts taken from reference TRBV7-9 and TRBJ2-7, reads DTGVSQNPRHKITKRGQNVTFRCDPISEHNRLYWYRQTLGQGPEFLTYFQNEAQLEKSRLLSDRFSAERPKGSFSTLEIQRTEQGDSAMYLCASSLAGSGTYEQYFGPGTRLTVT.

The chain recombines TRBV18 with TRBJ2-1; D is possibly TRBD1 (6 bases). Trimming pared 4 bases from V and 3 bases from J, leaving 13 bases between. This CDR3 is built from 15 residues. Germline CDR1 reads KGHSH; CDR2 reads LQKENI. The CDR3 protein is CASSHGQRDYNEQFF. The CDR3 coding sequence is TGTGCCAGCTCACATGGACAGAGGGACTACAATGAGCAGTTCTTC.

The CDR3 protein is CASWTSETDTQYF. CDR3 DNA: TGTGCCAGTTGGACTAGCGAGACAGATACGCAGTATTTT. The chain is built from TRBV27 and TRBJ2-3; 9 bases match TRBD2. Germline assignment: CDR1 MNHEY and CDR2 SMNVEV (reference sequence). The J segment lost 3 bases and the V segment lost 9 bases, leaving 4 bases of the junction unmatched. The CDR3 sequence is 13 residues long.

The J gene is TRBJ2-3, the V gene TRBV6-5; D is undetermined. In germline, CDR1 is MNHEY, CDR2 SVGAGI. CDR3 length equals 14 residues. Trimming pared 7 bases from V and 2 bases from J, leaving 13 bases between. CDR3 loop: CASKRSPLTDTQYF. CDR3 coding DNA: TGTGCCAGCAAGAGGTCACCCCTCACAGATACGCAGTATTTT.

The CDR3 loop reads CASSAGVTDTQYF. The DNA of the CDR3 is TGTGCCAGCAGCGCAGGGGTTACAGATACGCAGTATTTT. The chain employs TRBV5-4 and TRBJ2-3; TRBD1 is a possible D gene (6 bases). CDR3 length: 13 residues. Germline V gene data show CDR1 as SGHNT and CDR2 as YYREEE (reference sequence). The V end lost 4 bases, the J end lost 3 bases, and 9 bases lay between the germline ends.

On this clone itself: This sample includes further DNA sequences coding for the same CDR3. The CDR3 protein is CASSLGGPSTDTQYF. CDR3 DNA: TGCGCCAGCAGCTTAGGGGGACCTAGCACAGATACGCAGTATTTT. The chain uses TRBV5-1 and TRBJ2-3; D may be TRBD1 (6 bases). From germline, CDR1 is SGHRS and CDR2 YFSETQ. V gave up 2 bases and J gave up 0 bases, with 10 bases separating them. The CDR3 totals 15 residues.

The CDR3 here is CASSYSETQYF. CDR3 nucleotide sequence: TGTGCCAGCTCCTACTCGGAGACCCAGTACTTC. The chain carries TRBV18 and TRBJ2-5, with D uncertain. CDR3 length equals 11 residues. Germline V gives CDR1 KGHSH, CDR2 LQKENI. The V end lost 6 bases, the J end lost 5 bases, and 7 bases lay between the germline ends.

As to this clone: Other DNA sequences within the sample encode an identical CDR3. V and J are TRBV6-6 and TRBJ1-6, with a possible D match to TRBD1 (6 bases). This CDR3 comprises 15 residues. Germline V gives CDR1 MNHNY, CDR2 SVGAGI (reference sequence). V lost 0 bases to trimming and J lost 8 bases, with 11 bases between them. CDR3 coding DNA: TGTGCCAGCAGTTACTCTGGGGGCCGGGATTCACCCCTCCACTTT. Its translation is CASSYSGGRDSPLHF.

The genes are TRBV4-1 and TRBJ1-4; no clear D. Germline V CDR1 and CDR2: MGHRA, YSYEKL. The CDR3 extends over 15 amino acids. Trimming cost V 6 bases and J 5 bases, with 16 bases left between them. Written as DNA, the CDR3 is TGCGCCAGCAGACGTGACTCAACCTCAAATGAAAAACTGTTTTTT. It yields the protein CASRRDSTSNEKLFF.

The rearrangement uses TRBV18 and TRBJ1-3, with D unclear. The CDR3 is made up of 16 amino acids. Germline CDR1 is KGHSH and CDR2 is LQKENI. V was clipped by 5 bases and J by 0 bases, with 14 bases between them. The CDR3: CASSSSQESSGNTIYF. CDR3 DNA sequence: TGTGCCAGCTCATCCTCTCAGGAGAGCTCTGGAAACACCATATATTTT.

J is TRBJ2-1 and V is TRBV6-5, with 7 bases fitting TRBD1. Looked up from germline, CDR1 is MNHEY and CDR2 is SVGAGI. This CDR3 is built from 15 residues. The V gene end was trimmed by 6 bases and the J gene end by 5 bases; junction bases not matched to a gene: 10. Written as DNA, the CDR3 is TGTGCCAGCAGCCGAGCTGGGACAGACCACAATGAGCAGTTCTTC. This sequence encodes CASSRAGTDHNEQFF.

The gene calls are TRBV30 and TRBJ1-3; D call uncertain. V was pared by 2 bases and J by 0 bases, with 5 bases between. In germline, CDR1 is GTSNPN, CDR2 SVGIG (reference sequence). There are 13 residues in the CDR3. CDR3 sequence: CAWSIDSGNTIYF. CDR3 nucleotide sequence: TGTGCCTGGAGTATAGACTCTGGAAACACCATATATTTT. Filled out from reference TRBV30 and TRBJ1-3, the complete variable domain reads SQTIHQWPATLVQPVGSPLSLECTVEGTSNPNLYWYRQAAGRGLQLLFYSVGIGQISSEVPQNLSASRPQDRQFILSSKKLLLSDSGFYLCAWSIDSGNTIYFGEGSWLTVV.

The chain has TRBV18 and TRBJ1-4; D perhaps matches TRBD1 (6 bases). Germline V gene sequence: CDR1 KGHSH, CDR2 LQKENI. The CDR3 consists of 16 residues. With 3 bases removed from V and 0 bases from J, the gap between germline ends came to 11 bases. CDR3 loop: CASSPGQSTTNEKLFF. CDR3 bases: TGTGCCAGCTCACCCGGACAGAGTACAACTAATGAAAAACTGTTTTTT.

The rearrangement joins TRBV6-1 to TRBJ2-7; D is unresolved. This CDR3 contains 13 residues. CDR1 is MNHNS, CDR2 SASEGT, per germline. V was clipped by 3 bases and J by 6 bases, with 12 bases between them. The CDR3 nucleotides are TGTGCCAGCAGTGACTCCATCGTAATCGAGCAGTACTTC. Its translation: CASSDSIVIEQYF.

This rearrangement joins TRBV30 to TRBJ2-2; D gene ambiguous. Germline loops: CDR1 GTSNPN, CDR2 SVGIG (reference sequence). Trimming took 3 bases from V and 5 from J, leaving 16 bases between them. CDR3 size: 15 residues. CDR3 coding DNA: TGTGCCTGGAGCCTAGGCCTTGTAGTAACCGGGGAGCTGTTTTTT. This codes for CAWSLGLVVTGELFF. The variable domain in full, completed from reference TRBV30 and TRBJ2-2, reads SQTIHQWPATLVQPVGSPLSLECTVEGTSNPNLYWYRQAAGRGLQLLFYSVGIGQISSEVPQNLSASRPQDRQFILSSKKLLLSDSGFYLCAWSLGLVVTGELFFGEGSRLTVL.